The 4 T cell receptor beta chains reported below all come from one sample, sequenced in a study of T cell responses to AZD1222 COVID-19 vaccine. Libraries were prepared by immunoSEQ multiplex PCR; TCRdb keeps only in-frame clonotypes and omits some of them. This table holds 100,000 to 150,000 clones, about 92% found once. This specimen was peripheral blood, taken 28 days after the second AZD1222 dose. These receptors all come from an adult who received the AZD1222 COVID-19 vaccine.

The rearrangement links TRBV19 to TRBJ1-2, with 10 nucleotides matching TRBD1. The ends lost 5 bases at V and 4 bases at J; junction bases unmatched: 10. The CDR3 contains 16 residues. Germline loops: CDR1 LNHDA, CDR2 SQIVND (reference sequence). The CDR3 region has the DNA TGTGCCAGTAGTTCTTCCGGGACAGGGGCCATCTATGGCTACACCTTC. Its protein product is CASSSSGTGAIYGYTF.

V and J are TRBV7-2 and TRBJ1-2; D call uncertain. Germline assignment: CDR1 SGHTA and CDR2 FQGNSA. This CDR3 has 13 amino acids. Trimming shortened V by 5 bases and J by 4 bases, and 11 bases separated the two germline ends. The CDR3: CASSPRPPYGYTF. The CDR3 DNA sequence: TGTGCCAGCAGCCCCCGACCTCCCTATGGCTACACCTTC.

This clone was counted a single time. The chain couples TRBV7-9 to TRBJ2-4; D is perhaps TRBD2 (7 bases). Trimming shortened V by 2 bases and J by 0 bases, and 17 bases separated the two germline ends. Germline V CDR1 and CDR2: SEHNR, FQNEAQ (reference sequence). The CDR3 consists of 18 residues. The chain's CDR3 is CASSLSIGGVLAKNIQYF. CDR3 in DNA: TGTGCCAGCAGCTTAAGTATAGGGGGGGTCCTAGCCAAAAACATTCAGTACTTC.

The chain employs TRBV2 and TRBJ1-2, with 7 nucleotides matching TRBD1. The V and J ends lost 6 bases and 8 bases, in that order; junction bases with no gene match: 6. Germline V gene sequence: CDR1 SNHLY, CDR2 FYNNEI. The CDR3 has 12 amino acids. In nucleotides, the CDR3 is TGTGCCAGCAGCAGGGGGGGTATGGGCTACACCTTC. This translates into CASSRGGMGYTF.